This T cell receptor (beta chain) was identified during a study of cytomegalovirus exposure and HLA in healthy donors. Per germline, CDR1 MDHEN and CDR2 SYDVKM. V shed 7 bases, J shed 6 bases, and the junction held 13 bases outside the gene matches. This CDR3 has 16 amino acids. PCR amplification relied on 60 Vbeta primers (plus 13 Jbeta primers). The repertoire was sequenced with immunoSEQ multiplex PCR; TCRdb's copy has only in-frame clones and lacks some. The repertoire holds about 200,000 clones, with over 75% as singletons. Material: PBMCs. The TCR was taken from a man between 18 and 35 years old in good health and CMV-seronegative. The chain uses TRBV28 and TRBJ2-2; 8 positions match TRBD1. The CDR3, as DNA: TGTGCCAGCATGGACAGGGTCCGGTCCCTGGCCGGGGAGCTGTTTTTT. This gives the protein CASMDRVRSLAGELFF.